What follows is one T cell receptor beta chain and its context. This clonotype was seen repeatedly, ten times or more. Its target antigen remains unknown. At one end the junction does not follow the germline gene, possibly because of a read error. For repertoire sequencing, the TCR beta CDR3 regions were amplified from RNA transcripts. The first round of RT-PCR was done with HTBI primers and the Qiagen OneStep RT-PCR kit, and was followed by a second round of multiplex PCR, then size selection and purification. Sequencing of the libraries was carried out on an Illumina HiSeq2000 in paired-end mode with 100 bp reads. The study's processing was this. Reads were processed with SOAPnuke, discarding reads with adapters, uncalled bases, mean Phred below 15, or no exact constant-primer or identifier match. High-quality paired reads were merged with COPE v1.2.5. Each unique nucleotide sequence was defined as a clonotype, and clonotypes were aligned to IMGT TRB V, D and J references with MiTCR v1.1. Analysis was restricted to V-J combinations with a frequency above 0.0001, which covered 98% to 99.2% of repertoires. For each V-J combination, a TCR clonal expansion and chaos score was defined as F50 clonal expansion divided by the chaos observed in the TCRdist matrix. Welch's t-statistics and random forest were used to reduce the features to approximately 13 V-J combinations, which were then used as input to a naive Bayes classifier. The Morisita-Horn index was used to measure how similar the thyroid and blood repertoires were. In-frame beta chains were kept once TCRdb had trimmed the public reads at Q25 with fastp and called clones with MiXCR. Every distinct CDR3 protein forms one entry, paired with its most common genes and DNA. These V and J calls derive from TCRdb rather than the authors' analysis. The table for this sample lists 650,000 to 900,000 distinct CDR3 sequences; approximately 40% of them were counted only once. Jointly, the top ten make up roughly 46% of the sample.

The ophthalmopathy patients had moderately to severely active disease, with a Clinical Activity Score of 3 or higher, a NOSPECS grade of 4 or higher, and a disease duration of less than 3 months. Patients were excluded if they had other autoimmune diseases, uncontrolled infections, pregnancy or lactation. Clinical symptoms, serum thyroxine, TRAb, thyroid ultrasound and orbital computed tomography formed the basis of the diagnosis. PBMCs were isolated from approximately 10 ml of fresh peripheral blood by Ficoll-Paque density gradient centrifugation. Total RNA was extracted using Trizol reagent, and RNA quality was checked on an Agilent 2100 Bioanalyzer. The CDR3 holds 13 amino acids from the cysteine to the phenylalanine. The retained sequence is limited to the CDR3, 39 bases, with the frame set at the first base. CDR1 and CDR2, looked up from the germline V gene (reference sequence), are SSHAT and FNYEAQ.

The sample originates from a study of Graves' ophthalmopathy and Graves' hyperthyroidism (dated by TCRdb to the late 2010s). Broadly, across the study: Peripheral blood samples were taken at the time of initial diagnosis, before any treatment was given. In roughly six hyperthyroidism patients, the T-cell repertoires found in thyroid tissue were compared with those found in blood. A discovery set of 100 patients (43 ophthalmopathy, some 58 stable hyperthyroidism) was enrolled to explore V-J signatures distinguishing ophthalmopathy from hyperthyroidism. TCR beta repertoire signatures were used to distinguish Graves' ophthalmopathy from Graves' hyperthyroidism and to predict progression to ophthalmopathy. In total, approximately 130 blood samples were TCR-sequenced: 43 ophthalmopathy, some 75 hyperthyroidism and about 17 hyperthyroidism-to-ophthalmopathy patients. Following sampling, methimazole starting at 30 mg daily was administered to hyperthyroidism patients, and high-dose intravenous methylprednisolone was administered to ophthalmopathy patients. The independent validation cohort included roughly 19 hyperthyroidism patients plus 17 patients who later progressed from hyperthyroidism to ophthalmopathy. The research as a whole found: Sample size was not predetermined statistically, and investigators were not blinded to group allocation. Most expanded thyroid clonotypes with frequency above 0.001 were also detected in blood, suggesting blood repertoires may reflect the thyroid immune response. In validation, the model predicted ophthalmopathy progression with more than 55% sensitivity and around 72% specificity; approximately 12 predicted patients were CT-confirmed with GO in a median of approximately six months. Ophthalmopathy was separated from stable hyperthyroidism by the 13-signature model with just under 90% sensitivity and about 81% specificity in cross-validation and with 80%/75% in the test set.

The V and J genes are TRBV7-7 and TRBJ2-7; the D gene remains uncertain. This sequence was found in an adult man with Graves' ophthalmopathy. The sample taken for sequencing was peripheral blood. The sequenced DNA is TGTGCTAGCAGCTCCTCACAGTCCTACGAGCAGTACTTC. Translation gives CASSSSQSYEQYF.